One and the same sample provided the 19 T cell receptor beta chains below, sequenced in a study of blood T cell repertoires in COVID-19. The data were produced by immunoSEQ multiplex PCR, yet TCRdb's version contains in-frame clones alone and is incomplete. The data hold a few hundred thousand clones, with approximately 87% observed a single time. Source material: peripheral blood. The origin of the receptors is a woman in her twenties or thirties with COVID-19, enrolled during active disease.

The chain employs TRBV6-5 and TRBJ2-7, with D unresolved. This CDR3 has 15 residues. The V gene's germline CDR1 is MNHEY and CDR2 SVGAGI. Trimming shortened V by 2 bases and J by 6 bases, and 17 bases separated the two germline ends. The CDR3 sequence is CASSYRVLGLGEQYF. Written as DNA, the CDR3 is TGTGCCAGCAGTTACCGGGTCTTAGGTCTGGGCGAGCAGTACTTC.

This sequence joins TRBV9 and TRBJ2-7; maybe TRBD2 (6 bases). From germline, CDR1 is SGDLS and CDR2 YYNGEE. Deletions cut 2 bases from V and 1 base from J, with 10 bases between. CDR3 length equals 14 residues. The CDR3 region has the DNA TGTGCCAGCAGCGTTAGCGGTACATCCTACGAGCAGTACTTC. It codes for CASSVSGTSYEQYF.

This clone has only one observation. V is TRBV29-1 and J is TRBJ1-2; 7 nucleotides align to TRBD1. Germline CDR1 reads SQVTM; CDR2 reads ANQGSEA. This CDR3 spans 11 amino acids. V was clipped by 7 bases and J by 4 bases; unmatched bases: 3. The CDR3 DNA reads as TGCAGCGACTGGGACAGCTATGGCTACACCTTC. As protein: CSDWDSYGYTF.

V and J are TRBV5-6 and TRBJ2-2, with 7 bases lining up with TRBD1. J was trimmed by 4 bases and V by 2 bases; bases with no gene match: 5. This CDR3 has 15 amino acids. Germline CDR1 is SGHDT and CDR2 is YYEEEE. CDR3 DNA sequence: TGTGCCAGCAGCTTAGGGACAGCTCCCACCGGGGAGCTGTTTTTT. This codes for CASSLGTAPTGELFF.

In its sample, this clone was seen once. The chain couples TRBV4-1 to TRBJ2-5; TRBD2 matches at 8 bases. Trimming took 0 bases from V and 1 from J; bases not matched to a gene: 13. Per germline, CDR1 MGHRA and CDR2 YSYEKL. The CDR3 totals 19 residues. CDR3 protein: CASSQDSSVGLAGQETQYF. For the CDR3, the DNA is TGCGCCAGCAGCCAAGATAGTTCCGTGGGCCTAGCGGGCCAAGAGACCCAGTACTTC.

The rearrangement joins TRBV21-1 to TRBJ2-7; the listed D gene, TRBD1, was not tested against the DNA. TRBV21-1 is deemed a pseudogene. The CDR3 contains 17 residues. CDR3 residues: CASSKLRGRSCSYEQYF. CDR3 coding DNA: TGTGCCAGCAGCAAATTGAGGGGGAGATCCTGCTCCTACGAGCAGTACTTC.

Comments on this clone: The germline gene is not matched at one end of the junction; a read error may be the cause. This rearrangement joins TRBV2 to TRBJ2-7; TRBD1 matches at 9 bases. The CDR3 extends over 12 amino acids. The germline gives CDR1 SNHLY, CDR2 FYNNEI. The chain's CDR3 is CCSRQGDYEQYF. The CDR3 nucleotides are TGCTGCTCGAGACAGGGGGACTACGAGCAGTACTTC.

The chain has TRBV28 and TRBJ2-7, with TRBD2 matching 16 bases. The CDR3 is 17 residues long. Germline V gives CDR1 MDHEN, CDR2 SYDVKM. The junction had 5 bases not matched to a gene; V was cut back by 6 bases and J by 0 bases. CDR3 nucleotides: TGTGCCAGCAGGTCGGGACTAGCGGGAGGGCCCTCCTACGAGCAGTACTTC. It codes for CASRSGLAGGPSYEQYF.

This clone is a singleton in its sample. The chain couples TRBV18 to TRBJ2-3; a weak D match, TRBD1 (5 bases). CDR3 size: 12 residues. The V gene's germline CDR1 is KGHSH and CDR2 LQKENI. Between the trimmed V and J ends, which lost 1 base and 6 bases, there was a span of 5 bases. The CDR3 DNA follows: TGTGCCAGCTCACCACAGGGGGATACGCAGTATTTT. Amino acids: CASSPQGDTQYF.

The rearrangement joins TRBV21-1 to TRBJ2-5; the DNA was not compared with TRBD1, the D call given in the table. TRBV21-1 is a known pseudogene. The CDR3 contains 16 residues. The CDR3 DNA is TGTGCCAGCAGCAGCAAGGGGACAGGGTGGGAAGAGACCCAGTACTTC. Translated: CASSSKGTGWEETQYF.

On this clone itself: The same CDR3 also results from other DNA sequences found in this sample. The chain couples TRBV24-1 to TRBJ1-5; D gene uncertain. The V gene's germline CDR1 is KGHDR and CDR2 SFDVKD. The CDR3 length is 14 residues. Trimming removed 7 bases from V and 4 bases from J, with 13 bases in between. The CDR3 nucleotides read TGTGCCACCAGGGGCCCGGGAGCAAATCAGCCCCAGCATTTT. The encoded protein is CATRGPGANQPQHF.

The chain uses TRBV5-1 and TRBJ2-5; D might be TRBD1 (6 bases). The CDR3 sequence is 15 residues long. V was cut by 6 bases and J by 2 bases, with 17 bases left in between. The germline V gene encodes CDR1 SGHRS and CDR2 YFSETQ. The CDR3 nucleotides read TGCGCCAGCACTACAACAGGGACGGAGCAAGAGACCCAGTACTTC. It codes for CASTTTGTEQETQYF.

The chain is built from TRBV27 and TRBJ2-1; maybe TRBD1 (6 bases). V lost 9 bases to trimming and J lost 4 bases, with 10 bases between them. The CDR3 covers 12 residues. Germline lookup yields CDR1 MNHEY and CDR2 SMNVEV (reference sequence). CDR3 region: CASHGQYNEQFF. In nucleotides, the CDR3 is TGTGCCAGTCATGGACAGTACAATGAGCAGTTCTTC.

The chain carries TRBV18 and TRBJ1-2, with a weak D call TRBD1 (5 bases). Germline-derived CDR1 and CDR2 are KGHSH and LQKENI. The CDR3 covers 13 residues. The V end lost 3 bases, the J end lost 4 bases, and 9 bases lay between the germline ends. As DNA, the CDR3 is TGTGCCAGCTCACCCGCAGGGCTCTATGGCTACACCTTC. Amino acids: CASSPAGLYGYTF.

The V gene is TRBV28, the J gene TRBJ2-7, with 8 bases that match TRBD1. The CDR3 totals 14 residues. Germline V CDR1 and CDR2: MDHEN, SYDVKM. After removal of 5 bases from V and 0 bases from J, the junction contained 3 bases not matched to a gene. The CDR3 DNA reads TGTGCCAGCAGTGCGACAGGGGCCTCCTACGAGCAGTACTTC. Translation: CASSATGASYEQYF.

The V gene is TRBV20-1, the J gene TRBJ2-7; 7 positions match TRBD1. J gave up 6 bases and V 7 bases, and 6 bases lay outside the gene matches. The CDR3 totals 11 residues. The V gene's germline CDR1 is DFQATT and CDR2 SNEGSKA (reference sequence). The CDR3 sequence is CSVTPGGEQYF. In DNA, the CDR3 is TGCAGTGTCACACCAGGGGGCGAGCAGTACTTC.

This clone showed up just once. The CDR3 here is CASLSLYEQYF. The CDR3 DNA follows: TGTGCCAGCCTTAGCTTATACGAGCAGTACTTC. The rearrangement uses TRBV28 and TRBJ2-7; D is ambiguous. V was pared by 8 bases and J by 4 bases, with 9 bases between. In germline, CDR1 is MDHEN, CDR2 SYDVKM. This CDR3 region has 11 residues.

This sequence joins TRBV6-5 and TRBJ1-2; 7 bases are a match to TRBD1. The CDR3 covers 15 residues. The ends lost 5 bases at V and 8 bases at J; junction bases unmatched: 14. From germline, CDR1 is MNHEY and CDR2 SVGAGI. The CDR3 DNA reads as TGTGCCAGCAGTCCCAGCCTCATGACAGGGTGGGGCTACACCTTC. It is translated as CASSPSLMTGWGYTF.

V is TRBV28 and J is TRBJ1-2, with a possible D match to TRBD1 (6 bases). Germline CDR1 MDHEN, CDR2 SYDVKM. This CDR3 is built from 15 residues. The germline V and J ends were trimmed by 2 bases and 8 bases, with 18 bases remaining between them. The CDR3 nucleotides read TGTGCCAGCAGTTTAACAGGGATCGTTATCGGGGGCTACACCTTC. Its translation: CASSLTGIVIGGYTF.